Each of the 8 T cell receptor beta chains below was sequenced from the same sample in a study of post-analysis software for immune sequencing data. Whole-study findings and limits: About 5 TRBV segments (TRBV5-6, TRBV5-1 and TRBV20-1 among them) occurred more frequently in patients than in controls.

For these receptors, no antigen is known. TCR beta cDNA libraries included unique molecular identifiers. One entry per CDR3 protein results from TCRdb running MiXCR on the PCR reads. The sample lists 750,000 to 950,000 distinct CDR3 sequences; approximately 53% were seen once. Sequenced: blood. The origin of the receptors is a girl aged 10-17 years with multiple sclerosis.

V is TRBV3-1 and J is TRBJ2-5, with D perhaps being TRBD1 or TRBD2 (6 bases each). CDR3 length: 16 amino acids. Germline V CDR1 and CDR2: LGHDT, YNNKEL (reference sequence). Deletions cut 4 bases from V and 6 bases from J, with 21 bases between. The CDR3, as DNA: TGTGCCAGCAGCCCCCTGGGGAAGGGGGGCTGGAAGACCCAGTACTTC. This codes for CASSPLGKGGWKTQYF.

This clonotype has just a few counts. This rearrangement joins TRBV7-6 to TRBJ2-3, with D unresolved. Trimming cost V 3 bases and J 1 base, with 8 bases left between them. The CDR3 runs to 14 residues. Germline V lookup: CDR1 SGHVS, CDR2 FNYEAQ. The DNA for the CDR3 is TGTGCCAGCAGCTTTCAATCGGGCACAGATACGCAGTATTTT. Translated, it gives CASSFQSGTDTQYF.

The chain has TRBV27 and TRBJ1-1; D unclear. V shed 11 bases and J shed 3 bases, with 19 bases lying between them. The CDR3 spans 14 residues. Per the germline V gene, CDR1 is MNHEY and CDR2 is SMNVEV (reference sequence). The CDR3 sequence is CAALGGVAYTEAFF. In nucleotides, the CDR3 is TGTGCCGCCTTAGGTGGGGTCGCATACACTGAAGCTTTCTTT.

DNA for the CDR3: TGTGCCACCAACACAGGGCTCACGCTAAGGATCTATGGCTACACCTTC. Protein: CATNTGLTLRIYGYTF. The chain links TRBV2 to TRBJ1-2; a possible D gene is TRBD1 (6 bases). The germline V gene encodes CDR1 SNHLY and CDR2 FYNNEI. The length of the CDR3 is 16 residues. The V gene lost 10 bases and the J gene lost 4 bases, with 25 bases spanning the gap. Based on the CDR3 plus reference TRBV2 and TRBJ1-2, the full variable domain is EPEVTQTPSHQVTQMGQEVILRCVPISNHLYFYWYRQILGQKVEFLVSFYNNEISEKSEIFDDQFSVERPDGSNFTLKIRSTKLEDSAMYFCATNTGLTLRIYGYTFGSGTRLTVV.

The chain combines TRBV4-1 with TRBJ1-2; D is unclear. The CDR3 has 14 amino acids. Germline CDR1 is MGHRA and CDR2 is YSYEKL. The V end lost 1 base, the J end lost 8 bases, and 14 bases lay between the germline ends. The CDR3 sequence is CASSQGPGLDGYTF. The CDR3 DNA follows: TGCGCCAGCAGCCAAGGCCCAGGACTAGACGGCTACACCTTC.

This clonotype was counted between two and nine times. This sequence joins TRBV29-1 and TRBJ1-1, with D unclear. Germline V gives CDR1 SQVTM, CDR2 ANQGSEA. With 0 bases removed from V and 4 bases from J, the gap between germline ends came to 15 bases. This CDR3 spans 15 amino acids. The CDR3 reads CSVEDQRGRGTEAFF. CDR3 nucleotides: TGCAGCGTTGAAGATCAGCGAGGTCGGGGCACTGAAGCTTTCTTT.

The V gene is TRBV30, the J gene TRBJ1-1; D is possibly TRBD1 (5 bases). Germline assignment: CDR1 GTSNPN and CDR2 SVGIG (reference sequence). This CDR3 region has 17 residues. Trimming left V 4 bases short and J 2 bases short, with 23 bases between. The CDR3 nucleotides are TGTGCCTGGACCCGGCTGGGGGATTGGGCACCCAACACTGAAGCTTTCTTT. Amino acids: CAWTRLGDWAPNTEAFF.

The genes are TRBV5-1 and TRBJ2-7, with D uncertain. CDR1 and CDR2 from the germline V gene are SGHRS and YFSETQ. This CDR3 contains 12 residues. Between the trimmed V and J ends, which lost 0 bases and 7 bases, there was a span of 8 bases. The CDR3 is CASSLAWEEQYF. The CDR3 DNA reads as TGCGCCAGCAGCTTGGCCTGGGAAGAGCAGTACTTC.